The 20 T cell receptor beta chains in this list originate from one sample, sequenced in a study of T cells expressing NK-cell markers. Each CDR3 protein gets one entry in TCRdb, which reprocessed the 5' RACE reads and gives no DNA. The listing records 200,000 to 300,000 distinct CDR3 sequences. The specimen was blood T cells: a sorted CD56 or NKG2C T cell subset, CD4+ or CD8+ T cells, or bulk PBMC T cells (not recorded which). The origin of the receptors is a young man in good health.

The V and J genes are TRBV10-3 and TRBJ2-5; as DNA is missing, the TRBD1 call by TCRdb cannot be tested. Germline V CDR1 and CDR2: ENHRY, SYGVKD. The CDR3 length is 13 residues. Here the CDR3 reads CAISGTGPGAQYF.

The chain joins TRBV5-1 to TRBJ1-2; TCRdb proposes TRBD1, but this gene call is untestable without DNA. The CDR3 length is 14 residues. Germline V gives CDR1 SGHRS, CDR2 YFSETQ. The CDR3 is CASSLDSQGSGYTF.

This chain joins TRBV12-3 or TRBV12-4 and TRBJ2-1; checking the TCRdb D call of TRBD2 is not possible without DNA. The CDR3 sequence is 16 residues long. The CDR3 sequence: CASTLEVTGGYNEQFF.

The chain is built from TRBV12-3 or TRBV12-4 and TRBJ2-1; the TRBD1 assignment by TCRdb is unverifiable without DNA. The CDR3 spans 16 residues. This CDR3 is CASSPGDKISYNEQFF.

The chain carries TRBV5-6 and TRBJ2-2. Germline V gene sequence: CDR1 SGHDT, CDR2 YYEEEE. The CDR3 has 15 amino acids. The CDR3 sequence is CASSLGRSNTGELFF.

The J gene is TRBJ2-2, the V gene TRBV12-3 or TRBV12-4; TCRdb lists TRBD1, though no DNA is available to test this call. This CDR3 is built from 15 residues. CDR3 residues: CASSLDGTITGELFF.

The chain combines TRBV19 with TRBJ2-2; checking the TCRdb D call of TRBD2 is not possible without DNA. Germline V gene data show CDR1 as LNHDA and CDR2 as SQIVND (reference sequence). The CDR3 runs 16 residues. The CDR3 region is CASSFIAGANTGELFF.

The chain uses TRBV18 and TRBJ2-7; checking the TCRdb D call of TRBD1 is not possible without DNA. CDR3 length equals 15 residues. Per germline, CDR1 KGHSH and CDR2 LQKENI. CDR3 in amino acids: CASSPGGPGKNEQYF.

J is TRBJ2-7 and V is TRBV20-1; TCRdb lists TRBD2, though no DNA is available to test this call. This CDR3 region has 14 residues. Germline V gives CDR1 DFQATT, CDR2 SNEGSKA (reference sequence). The CDR3: CSATLAGSTYEQYF.

This chain joins TRBV23-1 and TRBJ2-3; TCRdb picks TRBD2, but there is no DNA to check that call. TRBV23-1 is an ORF; its function is uncertain. This CDR3 spans 16 amino acids. The CDR3 reads CASSQEGRVGTDTQYF.

The rearrangement uses TRBV6-5 and TRBJ2-5; the TCRdb D gene call, TRBD1, has no DNA to confirm it. The CDR3 covers 18 residues. Germline assignment: CDR1 MNHEY and CDR2 SVGAGI. The CDR3 reads CASSYSSELGGGRETQYF.

The rearrangement links TRBV4-2 to TRBJ1-4. Germline loops: CDR1 LGHNA, CDR2 YNFKEQ. This CDR3 region has 15 residues. The CDR3 protein is CASSPSSGQVGKLFF.

The chain employs TRBV14 and TRBJ2-2; the D call from TCRdb, TRBD1, cannot be confirmed without DNA. Germline V lookup: CDR1 SGHDN, CDR2 FVKESK. There are 19 residues in the CDR3. CDR3 loop: CASSQDTLVGTGYTGELFF.

The rearrangement joins TRBV5-1 to TRBJ2-3. This CDR3 is 13 amino acids long. CDR1 is SGHRS, CDR2 YFSETQ, per germline. Here the CDR3 reads CASSARAQDTQYF.

The V call is TRBV5-1, the J call TRBJ2-3; no DNA is available, so the TRBD2 call from TCRdb remains unchecked. The CDR3 runs 17 residues. Germline V CDR1 and CDR2: SGHRS, YFSETQ. The chain's CDR3 is CASSLTGGALSTDTQYF.

The chain has TRBV29-1 and TRBJ2-3; TCRdb proposes TRBD1, but this gene call is untestable without DNA. This CDR3 spans 15 amino acids. From germline, CDR1 is SQVTM and CDR2 ANQGSEA. CDR3 protein: CSVTGTGASTDTQYF.

The V call is TRBV5-1, the J call TRBJ2-1; with no DNA, the TCRdb D assignment of TRBD2 cannot be verified. Per germline, CDR1 SGHRS and CDR2 YFSETQ. The CDR3 consists of 16 residues. CDR3 residues: CASSARTSGRANEQFF.

The V gene is TRBV29-1, the J gene TRBJ2-1. CDR1 and CDR2 (germline): SQVTM, ANQGSEA. This CDR3 is built from 11 residues. The CDR3 sequence is CSLLNLGEQFF.

The gene calls are TRBV20-1 and TRBJ2-1; the D call of TRBD1 rests on TCRdb alone, since no DNA is present to check it. Germline loops: CDR1 DFQATT, CDR2 SNEGSKA (reference sequence). The CDR3 spans 12 residues. The CDR3 region is CSAREGPNAPFF.

J is TRBJ2-7 and V is TRBV7-8. The CDR3 spans 14 residues. In germline, CDR1 is SGHVS, CDR2 FQNEAQ. CDR3 in amino acids: CASSFGRASYEQYF.